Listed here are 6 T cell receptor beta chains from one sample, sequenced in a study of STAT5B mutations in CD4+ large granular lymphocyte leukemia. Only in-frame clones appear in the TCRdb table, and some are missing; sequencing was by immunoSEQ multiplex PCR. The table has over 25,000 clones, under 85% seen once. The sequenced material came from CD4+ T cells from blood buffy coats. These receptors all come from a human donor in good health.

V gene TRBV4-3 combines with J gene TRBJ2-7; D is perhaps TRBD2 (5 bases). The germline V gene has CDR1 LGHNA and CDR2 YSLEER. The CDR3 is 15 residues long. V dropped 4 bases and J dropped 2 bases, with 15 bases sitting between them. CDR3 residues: CASSRPQDGAYEQYF. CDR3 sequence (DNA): TGCGCCAGCAGCCGGCCGCAGGACGGGGCCTACGAGCAGTACTTC.

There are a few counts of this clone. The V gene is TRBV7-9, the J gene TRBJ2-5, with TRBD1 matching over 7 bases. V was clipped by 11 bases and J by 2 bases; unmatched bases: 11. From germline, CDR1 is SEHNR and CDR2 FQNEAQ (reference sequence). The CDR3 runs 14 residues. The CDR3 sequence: CASVPGTVQETQYF. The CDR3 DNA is TGTGCCTCCGTCCCGGGGACAGTACAAGAGACCCAGTACTTC.

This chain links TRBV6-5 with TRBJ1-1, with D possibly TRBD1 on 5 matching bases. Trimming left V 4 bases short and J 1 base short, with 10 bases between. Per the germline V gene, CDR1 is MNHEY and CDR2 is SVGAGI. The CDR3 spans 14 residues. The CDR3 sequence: CASSSLGGNTEAFF. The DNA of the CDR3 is TGTGCCAGCAGTTCTCTGGGGGGGAACACTGAAGCTTTCTTT.

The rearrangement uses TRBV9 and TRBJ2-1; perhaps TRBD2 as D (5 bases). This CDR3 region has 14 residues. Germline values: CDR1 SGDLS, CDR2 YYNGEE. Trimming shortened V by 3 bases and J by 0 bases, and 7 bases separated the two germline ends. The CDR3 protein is CASSALASYNEQFF. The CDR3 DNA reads TGTGCCAGCAGCGCCCTAGCCTCCTACAATGAGCAGTTCTTC.

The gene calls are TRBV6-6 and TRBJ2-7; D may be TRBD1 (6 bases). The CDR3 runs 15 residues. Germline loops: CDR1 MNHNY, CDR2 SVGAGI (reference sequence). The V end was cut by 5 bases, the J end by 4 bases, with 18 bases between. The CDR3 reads CASSEGHFLEYEQYF. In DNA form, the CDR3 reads TGTGCCAGCAGTGAGGGACATTTCCTTGAGTACGAGCAGTACTTC.

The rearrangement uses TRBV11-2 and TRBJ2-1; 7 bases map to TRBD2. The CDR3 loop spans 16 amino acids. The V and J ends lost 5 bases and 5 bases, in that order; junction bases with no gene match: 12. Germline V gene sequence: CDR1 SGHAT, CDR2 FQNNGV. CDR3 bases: TGTGCCAGCAGCAGCTTGAAGGGAGCGGGGCACAATGAGCAGTTCTTC. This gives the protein CASSSLKGAGHNEQFF.